This TCR beta chain comes out of a study of circulating CD8 cells and anti-PD-1 response in melanoma. Broader study findings: At M1, fewer than 7% of TRB clonotypes appeared in multiple subsets. Diversity ranked highest in DNEG and lowest in TIGIT subsets. Generally, no replicate experiments were performed.

Each library started from about 15 ng of total RNA using the QIAseq Immune Repertoire TCR panel. Via MiXCR, TCRdb re-called the reads, giving one row per CDR3 protein. The sample holds 1,500 or so distinct CDR3 sequences, about 6.4% seen once. This CDR3 contains 17 residues. V was pared by 4 bases and J by 0 bases, with 9 bases of the junction left unmatched. Germline V CDR1 and CDR2: KGHDR, SFDVKD. By proportion, this clonotype is large. Its antigen is currently unknown. From live CD3+CD8+TCRalphabeta+ cells, four PD-1 and/or TIGIT subsets were sorted. The chain combines TRBV24-1 with TRBJ1-2; 8 bases agree with TRBD1. The source was CD8+ T cells from PBMCs, collected at baseline or after one month of anti-PD-1 therapy (not recorded which). This sequence was found in a human donor with melanoma. The CDR3 DNA reads as TGTGCCACCAGTGACTCGGGACAGGACCTTCCTAACTATGGCTACACCTTC. It codes for CATSDSGQDLPNYGYTF.